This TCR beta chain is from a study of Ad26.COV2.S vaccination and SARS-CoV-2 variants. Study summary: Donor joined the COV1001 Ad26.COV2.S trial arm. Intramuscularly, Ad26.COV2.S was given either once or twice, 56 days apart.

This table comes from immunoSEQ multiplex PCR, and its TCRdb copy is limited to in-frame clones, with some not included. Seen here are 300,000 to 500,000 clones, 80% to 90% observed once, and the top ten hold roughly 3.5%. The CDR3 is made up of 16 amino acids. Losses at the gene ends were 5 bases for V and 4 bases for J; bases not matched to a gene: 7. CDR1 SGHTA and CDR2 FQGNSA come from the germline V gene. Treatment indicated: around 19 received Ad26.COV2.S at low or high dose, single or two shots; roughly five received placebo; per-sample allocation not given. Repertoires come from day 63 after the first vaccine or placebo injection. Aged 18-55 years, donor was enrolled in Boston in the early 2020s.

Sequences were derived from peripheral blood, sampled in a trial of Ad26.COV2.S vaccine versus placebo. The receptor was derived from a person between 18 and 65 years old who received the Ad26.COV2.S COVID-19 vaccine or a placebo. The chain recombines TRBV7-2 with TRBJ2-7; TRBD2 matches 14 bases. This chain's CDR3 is CASSPGLAGGTYEQYF. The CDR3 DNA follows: TGTGCCAGCAGCCCCGGACTAGCGGGGGGCACTTACGAGCAGTACTTC.